This TCR beta chain stems from a study of blood T cell repertoires in COVID-19. Study-wide context: Spain, Italy and the United States supplied samples that represented acute and convalescent COVID-19.

The CDR3 has 14 residues. Trimming removed 3 bases at V and 3 bases at J, with 11 bases between. Germline lookup yields CDR1 LNHDA and CDR2 SQIVND (reference sequence). Only in-frame clones appear in the TCRdb table, and some are missing; sequencing was by immunoSEQ multiplex PCR. The repertoire has some 75,000 clones, about 93% of them found once; the top ten carry around 7%. The chain carries TRBV19 and TRBJ2-5; no clear D gene. This sequence was found in a human donor in a cohort sampled during active COVID-19. Sample: peripheral blood. The DNA for the CDR3 is TGTGCCAGTAGTATTTATTTGGGCAAAGAGACCCAGTACTTC. It yields the protein CASSIYLGKETQYF.